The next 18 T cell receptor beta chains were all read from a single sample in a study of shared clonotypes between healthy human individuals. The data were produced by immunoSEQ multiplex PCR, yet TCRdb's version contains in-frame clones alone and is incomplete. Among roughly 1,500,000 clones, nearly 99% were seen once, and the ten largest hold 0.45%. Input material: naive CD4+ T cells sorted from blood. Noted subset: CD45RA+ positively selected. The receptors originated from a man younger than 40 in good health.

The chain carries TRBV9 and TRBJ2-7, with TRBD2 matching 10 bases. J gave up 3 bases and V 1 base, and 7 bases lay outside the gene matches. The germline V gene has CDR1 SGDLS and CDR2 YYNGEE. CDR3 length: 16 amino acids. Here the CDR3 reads CASSVSPSGSVYEQYF. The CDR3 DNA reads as TGTGCCAGCAGCGTATCGCCTAGCGGGAGCGTCTACGAGCAGTACTTC. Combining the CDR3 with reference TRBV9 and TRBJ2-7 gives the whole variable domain DSGVTQTPKHLITATGQRVTLRCSPRSGDLSVYWYQQSLDQGLQFLIQYYNGEERAKGNILERFSAQQFPDLHSELNLSSLELGDSALYFCASSVSPSGSVYEQYFGPGTRLTVT.

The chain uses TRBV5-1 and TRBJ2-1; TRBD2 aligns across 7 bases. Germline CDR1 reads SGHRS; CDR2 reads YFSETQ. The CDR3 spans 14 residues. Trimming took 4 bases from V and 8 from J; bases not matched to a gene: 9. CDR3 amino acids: CASSAGLLLDEQFF. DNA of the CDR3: TGCGCCAGCAGCGCGGGACTACTTCTCGATGAGCAGTTCTTC.

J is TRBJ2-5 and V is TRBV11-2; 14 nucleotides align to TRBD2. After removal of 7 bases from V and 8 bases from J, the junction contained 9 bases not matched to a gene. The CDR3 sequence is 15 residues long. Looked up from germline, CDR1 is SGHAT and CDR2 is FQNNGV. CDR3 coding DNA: TGTGCCAGCAACCCCGGGACTAGCGGGAGTAGCACCCAGTACTTC. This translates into CASNPGTSGSSTQYF.

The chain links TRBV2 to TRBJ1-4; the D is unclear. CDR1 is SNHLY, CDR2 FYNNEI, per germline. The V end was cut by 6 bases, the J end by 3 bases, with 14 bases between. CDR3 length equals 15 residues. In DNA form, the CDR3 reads TGTGCCAGCAGCCTAGAGAGGATGTCTAATGAAAAACTGTTTTTT. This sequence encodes CASSLERMSNEKLFF.

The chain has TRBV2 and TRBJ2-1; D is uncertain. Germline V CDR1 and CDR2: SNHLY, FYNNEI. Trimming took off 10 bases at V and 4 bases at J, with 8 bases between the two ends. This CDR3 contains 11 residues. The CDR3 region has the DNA TGTGCCAACTCAGAATACAATGAGCAGTTCTTC. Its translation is CANSEYNEQFF.

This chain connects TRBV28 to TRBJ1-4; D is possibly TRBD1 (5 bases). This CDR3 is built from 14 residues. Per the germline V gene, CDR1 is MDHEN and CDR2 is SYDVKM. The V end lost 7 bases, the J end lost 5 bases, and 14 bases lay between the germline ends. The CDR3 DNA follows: TGTGCCAGCACCCAGGGCGGGTTGAATGAAAAACTGTTTTTT. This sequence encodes CASTQGGLNEKLFF.

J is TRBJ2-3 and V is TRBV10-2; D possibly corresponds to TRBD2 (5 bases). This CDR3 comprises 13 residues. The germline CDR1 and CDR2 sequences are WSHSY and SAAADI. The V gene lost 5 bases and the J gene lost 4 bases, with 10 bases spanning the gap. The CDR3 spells CASSLLASDTQYF. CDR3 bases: TGCGCCAGCAGTTTGCTAGCTTCAGATACGCAGTATTTT.

In DNA, the CDR3 is TGCGCCAGCAGCCAAGGGTACAGGGGGCTAAGAACGGTTGGCTACACCTTC. It encodes CASSQGYRGLRTVGYTF. This sequence joins TRBV4-3 and TRBJ1-2; TRBD1 matches at 9 bases. CDR3 length: 17 residues. J lost 7 bases, V lost 1 base, and 13 bases had no gene match. Germline CDR1 and CDR2: LGHNA and YSLEER.

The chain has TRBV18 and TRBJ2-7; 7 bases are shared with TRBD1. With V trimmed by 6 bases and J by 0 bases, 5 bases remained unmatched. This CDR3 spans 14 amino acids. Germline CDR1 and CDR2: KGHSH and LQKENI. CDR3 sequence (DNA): TGTGCCAGCTCGCCCAGACAGGGCTCCTACGAGCAGTACTTC. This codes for CASSPRQGSYEQYF. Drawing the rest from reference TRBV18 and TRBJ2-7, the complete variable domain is NAGVMQNPRHLVRRRGQEARLRCSPMKGHSHVYWYRQLPEEGLKFMVYLQKENIIDESGMPKERFSAEFPKEGPSILRIQQVVRGDSAAYFCASSPRQGSYEQYFGPGTRLTVT.

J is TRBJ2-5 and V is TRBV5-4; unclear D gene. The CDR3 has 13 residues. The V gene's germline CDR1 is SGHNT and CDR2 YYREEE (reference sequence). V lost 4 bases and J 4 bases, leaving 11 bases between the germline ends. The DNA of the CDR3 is TGTGCCAGCAGCGCCCCCGCCGGAGAGACCCAGTACTTC. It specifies CASSAPAGETQYF.

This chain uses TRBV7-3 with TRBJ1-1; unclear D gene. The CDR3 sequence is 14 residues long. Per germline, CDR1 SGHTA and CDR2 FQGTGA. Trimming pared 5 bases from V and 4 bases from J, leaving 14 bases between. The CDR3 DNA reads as TGTGCCAGCAGCCAGCGAGGCGATGGCACTGAAGCTTTCTTT. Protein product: CASSQRGDGTEAFF.

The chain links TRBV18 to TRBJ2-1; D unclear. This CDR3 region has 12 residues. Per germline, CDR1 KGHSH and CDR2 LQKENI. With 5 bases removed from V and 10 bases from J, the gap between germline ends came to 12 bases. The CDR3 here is CASSSRKWEQFF. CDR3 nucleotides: TGTGCCAGCTCATCCCGAAAGTGGGAGCAGTTCTTC.

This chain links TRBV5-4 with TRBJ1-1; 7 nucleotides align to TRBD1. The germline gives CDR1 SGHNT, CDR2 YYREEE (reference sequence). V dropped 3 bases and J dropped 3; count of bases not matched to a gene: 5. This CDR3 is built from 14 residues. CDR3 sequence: CASSSPGGDTEAFF. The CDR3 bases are TGTGCCAGCAGCTCCCCAGGGGGGGACACTGAAGCTTTCTTT.

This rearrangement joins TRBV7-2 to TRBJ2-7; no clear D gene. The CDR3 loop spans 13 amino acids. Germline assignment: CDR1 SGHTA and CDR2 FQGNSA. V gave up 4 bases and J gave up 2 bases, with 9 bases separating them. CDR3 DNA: TGTGCCAGCAGCTCCCGGATTGCCTACGAGCAGTACTTC. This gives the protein CASSSRIAYEQYF.

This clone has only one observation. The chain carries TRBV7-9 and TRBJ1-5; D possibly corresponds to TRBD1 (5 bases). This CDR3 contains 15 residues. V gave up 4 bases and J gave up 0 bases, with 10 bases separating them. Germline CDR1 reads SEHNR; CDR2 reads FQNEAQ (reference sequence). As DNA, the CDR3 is TGTGCCAGCAGCTCCGGACATTCTAGCAATCAGCCCCAGCATTTT. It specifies CASSSGHSSNQPQHF.

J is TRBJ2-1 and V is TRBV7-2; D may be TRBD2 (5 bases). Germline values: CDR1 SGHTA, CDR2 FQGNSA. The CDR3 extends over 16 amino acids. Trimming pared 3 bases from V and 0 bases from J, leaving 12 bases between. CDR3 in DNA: TGTGCCAGCAGCTTGATGGCCACTAGCTCCTACAATGAGCAGTTCTTC. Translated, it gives CASSLMATSSYNEQFF. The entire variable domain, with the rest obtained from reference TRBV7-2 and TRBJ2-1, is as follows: GAGVSQSPSNKVTEKGKDVELRCDPISGHTALYWYRQSLGQGLEFLIYFQGNSAPDKSGLPSDRFSAERTGGSVSTLTIQRTQQEDSAVYLCASSLMATSSYNEQFFGPGTRLTVL.

CDR3 nucleotide sequence: TGTGCCAGCAGCTGGCGGGGGTTGACTAGCGGGTTCGGTACAGATACGCAGTATTTT. It codes for CASSWRGLTSGFGTDTQYF. The chain uses TRBV11-2 and TRBJ2-3; 10 bases map to TRBD2. CDR1 and CDR2 (germline): SGHAT, FQNNGV. The CDR3 is made up of 19 amino acids. V shed 4 bases, J shed 3 bases, and the junction held 16 bases outside the gene matches.

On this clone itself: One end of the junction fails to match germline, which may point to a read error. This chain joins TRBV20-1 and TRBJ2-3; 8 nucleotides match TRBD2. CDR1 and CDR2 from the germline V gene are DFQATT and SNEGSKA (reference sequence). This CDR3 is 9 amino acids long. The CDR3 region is CSVSGADTF. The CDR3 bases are TGCAGTGTTAGCGGGGCCGACACCTTT.